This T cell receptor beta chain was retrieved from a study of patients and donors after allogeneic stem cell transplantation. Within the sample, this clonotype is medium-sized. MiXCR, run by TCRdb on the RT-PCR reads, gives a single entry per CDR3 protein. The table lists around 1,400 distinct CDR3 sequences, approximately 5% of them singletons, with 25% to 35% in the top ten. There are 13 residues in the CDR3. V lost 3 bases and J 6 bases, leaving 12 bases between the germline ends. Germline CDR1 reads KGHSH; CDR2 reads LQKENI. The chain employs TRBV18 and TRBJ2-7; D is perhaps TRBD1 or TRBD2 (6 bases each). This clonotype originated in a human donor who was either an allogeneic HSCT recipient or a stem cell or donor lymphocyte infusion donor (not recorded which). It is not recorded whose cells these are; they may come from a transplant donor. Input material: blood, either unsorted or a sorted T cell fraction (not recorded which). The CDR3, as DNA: TGTGCCAGCTCACCCGACGGAGGGGGCGAGCAGTACTTC. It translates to CASSPDGGGEQYF.